The 5 T cell receptor beta chains given below trace back to one sample, sequenced in a study of breast tumors, draining lymph nodes, adjacent tissues. TCRdb processed the multiplex PCR reads anew with MiXCR; each CDR3 protein has one entry. The sample holds tens of thousands of distinct CDR3 sequences, around 52% seen once. The sample comprised breast tumor tissue. The source is a female donor with breast cancer. Some clones in this sample may be carry-over from other donors' samples.

The chain has TRBV20-1 and TRBJ1-5; D might be TRBD1 (6 bases). Trimming left V 6 bases short and J 5 bases short, with 11 bases between. The CDR3 runs to 12 residues. Per germline, CDR1 DFQATT and CDR2 SNEGSKA (reference sequence). The CDR3 here is CSARKGDQPQHF. CDR3 coding DNA: TGCAGTGCCCGAAAGGGGGATCAGCCCCAGCATTTT.

The chain links TRBV20-1 to TRBJ2-3, with D perhaps TRBD2 (5 bases). Germline V lookup: CDR1 DFQATT, CDR2 SNEGSKA (reference sequence). With 3 bases removed from V and 2 bases from J, the gap between germline ends came to 12 bases. This CDR3 spans 14 amino acids. The DNA for the CDR3 is TGCAGTGCTAGCGGGATAGGGCTCACAGATACGCAGTATTTT. This codes for CSASGIGLTDTQYF.

The genes are TRBV20-1 and TRBJ1-1; the D gene is possibly TRBD1 (5 bases). Deletions cut 2 bases from V and 7 bases from J, with 11 bases between. Germline lookup yields CDR1 DFQATT and CDR2 SNEGSKA (reference sequence). CDR3 size: 12 residues. CDR3 sequence: CSARLWDGEAFF. The CDR3 coding sequence is TGCAGTGCTAGACTGTGGGACGGTGAAGCTTTCTTT.

This sequence joins TRBV9 and TRBJ2-6; D gene unclear. The germline V and J ends were trimmed by 0 bases and 4 bases, with 8 bases remaining between them. The CDR3 has 15 residues. CDR1 and CDR2 from the germline V gene are SGDLS and YYNGEE. In DNA, the CDR3 is TGTGCCAGCAGCGTAGGCAGCTCCGGGGCCAACGTCCTGACTTTC. This translates into CASSVGSSGANVLTF.

CDR3 nucleotide sequence: TGCAGCGTTGTTGTGGTTGAAAAACTGTTTTTT. It is translated as CSVVVVEKLFF. The chain has TRBV29-1 and TRBJ1-4; the D is unclear. V lost 4 bases to trimming and J lost 7 bases, with 7 bases between them. From germline, CDR1 is SQVTM and CDR2 ANQGSEA. The CDR3 consists of 11 residues.